The rows below give T cell receptor beta chains drawn from one sample of a study of graft-versus-host responses after intestinal transplantation. The table came from immunoSEQ multiplex PCR; TCRdb's copy has only in-frame clones and leaves some out. The table includes 130,000 to 150,000 clones, around 90% detected once. These TCRs' antigens remain unknown. The sequences come from unstimulated CD4+ T cells sorted from spleen or lymph node cells, collected before intestinal transplant. Receptor source: a human donor who received an intestinal transplant. Each CDR3 is given with its conserved first and last residue. D genes are given only for firm matches. Clone size, where shown, is once, few, many, or a class for clones that have expanded.

V: TRBV9; J: TRBJ2-5; size: NA; D: TRBD1; CDR3: CASSPHDRAETQYF; DNA: TGTGCCAGCAGCCCCCACGACAGGGCAGAGACCCAGTACTTC
V: TRBV27; J: TRBJ2-7; size: NA; D: TRBD2; CDR3: CASSLYGGRTYEQYF; DNA: TGTGCCAGCAGTTTATACGGCGGGAGGACCTACGAGCAGTACTTC
V: TRBV5-4; J: TRBJ2-7; size: NA; D: NA; CDR3: CASSPTTPLTGEGRNEQYF; DNA: TGTGCCAGCAGCCCCACAACCCCCCTGACAGGGGAGGGGAGGAACGAGCAGTACTTC
V: TRBV5-1; J: TRBJ2-1; size: NA; D: NA; CDR3: CASSPTLTEDNEQFF; DNA: TGCGCCAGCAGTCCCACCTTAACAGAGGACAATGAGCAGTTCTTC
V: TRBV18; J: TRBJ2-1; size: NA; D: NA; CDR3: CASSLIFSPDYNEQFF; DNA: TGTGCCAGCTCCCTCATCTTTAGCCCAGATTACAATGAGCAGTTCTTC
V: TRBV11-3; J: TRBJ1-5; size: once; D: NA; CDR3: CASSFLRDQPQHF; DNA: TGTGCCAGCAGCTTTCTAAGGGACCAGCCCCAGCATTTT
V: TRBV10-1; J: TRBJ2-3; size: once; D: TRBD1; CDR3: CAANYRDRGTDTQYF; DNA: TGCGCCGCCAATTACCGGGACAGGGGCACAGATACGCAGTATTTT
V: TRBV12-5; J: TRBJ2-1; size: NA; D: NA; CDR3: CASGLVRNEQFF; DNA: TGTGCTAGTGGTTTGGTACGGAATGAGCAGTTCTTC
V: TRBV19; J: TRBJ1-4; size: NA; D: NA; CDR3: CASSVGGQPFREKLFF; DNA: TGTGCCAGTAGTGTTGGAGGTCAGCCGTTTCGTGAAAAACTGTTTTTT
V: TRBV7-8; J: TRBJ2-5; size: NA; D: NA; CDR3: CASSLPDRLTQYF; DNA: TGTGCCAGCAGCTTACCGGACAGACTGACCCAGTACTTC
V: TRBV11-2; J: TRBJ2-3; size: NA; D: TRBD2; CDR3: CASSLGLAGVVDTQYF; DNA: TGTGCCAGCAGCTTAGGACTAGCGGGAGTGGTGGATACGCAGTATTTT
V: TRBV28; J: TRBJ2-7; size: NA; D: NA; CDR3: CASSLGRRIYEQYF; DNA: TGTGCCAGCAGTTTGGGCAGAAGAATCTACGAGCAGTACTTC
V: TRBV7-3; J: TRBJ2-7; size: once; D: NA; CDR3: CASSRGSDAYEQYF; DNA: TGTGCCAGCAGCCGAGGGAGCGATGCCTACGAGCAGTACTTC
V: TRBV30; J: TRBJ2-7; size: NA; D: NA; CDR3: CAWSVPRTLSYEQYF; DNA: TGTGCCTGGAGTGTACCCCGGACACTTTCCTACGAGCAGTACTTC
V: TRBV15; J: TRBJ1-1; size: once; D: TRBD1; CDR3: CATSRKRTGGVTEAFF; DNA: TGTGCCACCAGCAGGAAAAGGACAGGAGGGGTAACTGAAGCTTTCTTT
V: TRBV30; J: TRBJ2-7; size: NA; D: TRBD1; CDR3: CAWGRDRGSYEQYF; DNA: TGTGCCTGGGGGAGGGACAGGGGGTCCTACGAGCAGTACTTC
V: TRBV7-2; J: TRBJ2-3; size: NA; D: NA; CDR3: CASSLASFPSTDTQYF; DNA: TGTGCCAGCAGCTTAGCATCCTTTCCTAGCACAGATACGCAGTATTTT
V: TRBV28; J: TRBJ2-1; size: NA; D: NA; CDR3: CASSASGDEQFF; DNA: TGTGCCAGCAGTGCCTCGGGAGATGAGCAGTTCTTC
V: TRBV15; J: TRBJ1-3; size: once; D: NA; CDR3: CATSINGDSGNTIYF; DNA: TGTGCCACCAGCATCAACGGAGACTCTGGAAACACCATATATTTT
V: TRBV4-2; J: TRBJ2-6; size: NA; D: TRBD1; CDR3: CASSQVQGGAGANVLTF; DNA: TGTGCCAGCAGCCAAGTTCAAGGGGGCGCTGGGGCCAACGTCCTGACTTTC
V: TRBV9; J: TRBJ2-2; size: NA; D: TRBD2; CDR3: CASTLNQLAGGNTGELFF; DNA: TGTGCCAGCACCTTAAACCAGCTAGCGGGAGGGAACACCGGGGAGCTGTTTTTT
V: TRBV27; J: TRBJ1-1; size: NA; D: NA; CDR3: CASSQAGGNTEAFF; DNA: TGTGCCAGCAGTCAGGCGGGGGGCAACACTGAAGCTTTCTTT
V: TRBV5-1; J: TRBJ2-5; size: NA; D: NA; CDR3: CASSRGAGRGETQYF; DNA: TGCGCCAGCAGCAGGGGGGCAGGCCGCGGGGAGACCCAGTACTTC
V: TRBV7-8; J: TRBJ2-3; size: NA; D: NA; CDR3: CASSSMSDTQYF; DNA: TGTGCCAGCAGCTCTATGTCAGATACGCAGTATTTT
V: TRBV7-6; J: TRBJ2-1; size: NA; D: TRBD2; CDR3: CASSPTSGRGYNEQFF; DNA: TGTGCCAGCAGCCCTACTAGCGGGAGGGGGTACAATGAGCAGTTCTTC
V: TRBV18; J: TRBJ1-2; size: NA; D: NA; CDR3: CASSPRPGDYGYTF; DNA: TGTGCCAGCTCACCACGGCCAGGGGACTATGGCTACACCTTC
V: TRBV7-9; J: TRBJ2-7; size: NA; D: TRBD2; CDR3: CASSSASAGFGYEQYF; DNA: TGTGCCAGCAGCTCAGCCTCAGCGGGATTTGGGTACGAGCAGTACTTC
V: TRBV27; J: TRBJ2-1; size: NA; D: NA; CDR3: CASSRSLTFGVDEQFF; DNA: TGTGCCAGCAGTAGAAGTCTGACTTTTGGGGTGGATGAGCAGTTCTTC
V: TRBV28; J: TRBJ2-6; size: NA; D: NA; CDR3: CASSLGGPANVLTF; DNA: TGTGCCAGCAGTCTGGGGGGACCCGCCAACGTCCTGACTTTC
V: TRBV19; J: TRBJ1-3; size: NA; D: TRBD1; CDR3: CASRPDRVYSGNTIYF; DNA: TGTGCCAGTCGACCGGACAGGGTTTACTCTGGAAACACCATATATTTT
V: TRBV28; J: TRBJ2-5; size: NA; D: NA; CDR3: CASSSGTLKETQYF; DNA: TGTGCCAGCAGTTCAGGGACTTTAAAAGAGACCCAGTACTTC
V: TRBV19; J: TRBJ2-7; size: NA; D: TRBD1; CDR3: CATRQGPYEQYF; DNA: TGTGCCACCCGACAGGGACCCTACGAGCAGTACTTC
V: TRBV4-3; J: TRBJ2-3; size: NA; D: TRBD2; CDR3: CASSHASGSRQSTDTQYF; DNA: TGCGCCAGCAGCCACGCTAGCGGGAGTCGTCAGAGCACAGATACGCAGTATTTT
V: TRBV5-4; J: TRBJ2-2; size: NA; D: NA; CDR3: CASRPPNTGELFF; DNA: TGTGCCAGTAGACCGCCGAACACCGGGGAGCTGTTTTTT
V: TRBV5-8; J: TRBJ1-1; size: NA; D: NA; CDR3: CASSLDPIAAFF; DNA: TGTGCCAGCAGCTTGGATCCGATTGCAGCTTTCTTT
V: TRBV19; J: TRBJ1-6; size: NA; D: TRBD1; CDR3: CASSPRTGDSPLHF; DNA: TGTGCCAGCAGCCCCCGGACAGGGGATTCACCCCTCCACTTT
V: TRBV5-1; J: TRBJ1-3; size: NA; D: TRBD1; CDR3: CASSLGITGGKSLSGNTIYF; DNA: TGCGCCAGCAGCTTGGGGATAACAGGGGGCAAATCGTTATCTGGAAACACCATATATTTT
V: TRBV10-3; J: TRBJ2-3; size: NA; D: TRBD2; CDR3: CAISEWLAGGRDTQYF; DNA: TGTGCCATCAGTGAGTGGTTAGCGGGAGGGCGGGATACGCAGTATTTT
V: TRBV6-1; J: TRBJ1-4; size: NA; D: NA; CDR3: CASGVATNEKLFF; DNA: TGTGCCAGCGGAGTTGCAACTAATGAAAAACTGTTTTTT
V: TRBV11-2; J: TRBJ1-2; size: NA; D: TRBD1; CDR3: CASSLMVTTGSYGYTF; DNA: TGTGCCAGCAGCTTAATGGTCACGACAGGGAGCTATGGCTACACCTTC
V: TRBV7-2; J: TRBJ2-5; size: NA; D: TRBD2; CDR3: CASSPLAVQETQYF; DNA: TGTGCCAGCAGCCCACTAGCGGTACAAGAGACCCAGTACTTC
V: TRBV6-5; J: TRBJ2-7; size: NA; D: NA; CDR3: CASSAFGEQYF; DNA: TGTGCCAGCAGTGCCTTCGGTGAGCAGTACTTC
V: TRBV5-1; J: TRBJ2-7; size: NA; D: TRBD2; CDR3: CASSRTSGSKDSYEQYF; DNA: TGCGCCAGCAGTCGTACTAGCGGGAGTAAGGACTCCTACGAGCAGTACTTC
V: TRBV6-1; J: TRBJ1-2; size: NA; D: NA; CDR3: CASSEGDPRLGGYTF; DNA: TGTGCCAGCAGTGAAGGTGACCCACGGCTAGGTGGCTACACCTTC
V: TRBV25-1; J: TRBJ1-1; size: once; D: NA; CDR3: CASSESNTEAFF; DNA: TGTGCCAGCAGTGAATCCAACACTGAAGCTTTCTTT
V: TRBV5-1; J: TRBJ1-4; size: NA; D: NA; CDR3: CASSFGSQTNEKLFF; DNA: TGCGCCAGCAGCTTCGGCAGCCAAACTAATGAAAAACTGTTTTTT
V: TRBV6-4; J: TRBJ1-1; size: NA; D: NA; CDR3: CASRPQGYGEAFF; DNA: TGTGCCAGCAGACCACAGGGTTACGGTGAAGCTTTCTTT
V: TRBV19; J: TRBJ1-1; size: NA; D: TRBD1; CDR3: CASSTLGQGEAFF; DNA: TGTGCCAGTAGTACCTTAGGACAGGGGGAAGCTTTCTTT
V: TRBV7-9; J: TRBJ2-3; size: NA; D: NA; CDR3: CASSLAGETDTQYF; DNA: TGTGCCAGCAGCTTAGCGGGGGAAACAGATACGCAGTATTTT
V: TRBV7-4; J: TRBJ2-7; size: NA; D: NA; CDR3: CASSLLGYEQYF; DNA: TGTGCCAGCAGCTTACTGGGCTACGAGCAGTACTTC
V: TRBV30; J: TRBJ2-4; size: NA; D: NA; CDR3: CAWRGEKNIQYF; DNA: TGTGCCTGGAGAGGGGAGAAAAACATTCAGTACTTC
V: TRBV7-2; J: TRBJ1-4; size: NA; D: NA; CDR3: CASSPTKVFNEKLFF; DNA: TGTGCCAGCAGCCCGACGAAGGTTTTTAATGAAAAACTGTTTTTT
V: TRBV27; J: TRBJ2-3; size: NA; D: TRBD2; CDR3: CASSGTSGRASTDTQYF; DNA: TGTGCCAGCAGTGGGACTAGCGGGAGGGCTAGCACAGATACGCAGTATTTT
V: TRBV15; J: TRBJ2-3; size: NA; D: NA; CDR3: CATSGLQAGAVTDTQYF; DNA: TGTGCCACCAGCGGACTACAGGCGGGCGCGGTTACAGATACGCAGTATTTT
V: TRBV6-1; J: TRBJ1-3; size: few; D: NA; CDR3: CASSVSLTDSGNTIYF; DNA: TGTGCCAGCAGTGTTAGTTTGACAGACTCTGGAAACACCATATATTTT